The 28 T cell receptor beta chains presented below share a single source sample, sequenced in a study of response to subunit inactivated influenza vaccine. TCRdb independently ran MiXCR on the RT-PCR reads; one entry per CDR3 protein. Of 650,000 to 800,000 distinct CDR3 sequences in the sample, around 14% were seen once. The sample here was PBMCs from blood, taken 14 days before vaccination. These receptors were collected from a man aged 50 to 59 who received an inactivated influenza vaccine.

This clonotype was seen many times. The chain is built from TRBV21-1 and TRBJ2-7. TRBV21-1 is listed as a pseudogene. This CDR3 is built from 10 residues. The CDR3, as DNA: TGTGCCAGCAGTATTTACGAGCAGTACTTC. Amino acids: CASSIYEQYF.

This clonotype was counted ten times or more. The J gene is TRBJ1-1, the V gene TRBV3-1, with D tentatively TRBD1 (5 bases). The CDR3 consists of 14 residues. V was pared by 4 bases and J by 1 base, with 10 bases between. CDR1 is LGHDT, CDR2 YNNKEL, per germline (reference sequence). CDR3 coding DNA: TGTGCCAGCAGCCGCGGGGGAGGGAACACTGAAGCTTTCTTT. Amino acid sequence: CASSRGGGNTEAFF.

CDR3 region: CSARDAPWRAGTDTQYF. The CDR3 DNA reads as TGCAGTGCTAGAGATGCCCCCTGGCGGGCGGGCACAGATACGCAGTATTTT. This chain joins TRBV20-1 and TRBJ2-3, with a tentative D call TRBD2 (5 bases). V lost 0 bases and J 1 base, leaving 17 bases between the germline ends. CDR3 length: 17 residues. Germline V gene sequence: CDR1 DFQATT, CDR2 SNEGSKA (reference sequence).

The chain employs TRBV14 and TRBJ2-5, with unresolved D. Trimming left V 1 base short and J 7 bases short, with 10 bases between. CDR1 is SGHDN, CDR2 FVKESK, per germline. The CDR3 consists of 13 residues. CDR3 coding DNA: TGTGCCAGCAGCCAAGGGCCAGTTGCGACCCAGTACTTC. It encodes CASSQGPVATQYF.

The DNA of the CDR3 is TGTGCCAGCAGTTCCCCGGGACAACTCACAGATACGCAGTATTTT. It is translated as CASSSPGQLTDTQYF. The chain is built from TRBV12-3 or TRBV12-4 and TRBJ2-3; maybe TRBD1 (6 bases). This CDR3 is 15 amino acids long. Trimming took 4 bases from V and 2 from J, leaving 13 bases between them.

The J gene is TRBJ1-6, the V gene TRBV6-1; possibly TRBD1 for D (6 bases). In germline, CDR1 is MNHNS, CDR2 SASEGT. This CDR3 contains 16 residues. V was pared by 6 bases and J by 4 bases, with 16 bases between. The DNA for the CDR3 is TGTGCCAGCAGCCGAGCTTTGGACAGTTATAATTCACCCCTCCACTTT. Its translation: CASSRALDSYNSPLHF.

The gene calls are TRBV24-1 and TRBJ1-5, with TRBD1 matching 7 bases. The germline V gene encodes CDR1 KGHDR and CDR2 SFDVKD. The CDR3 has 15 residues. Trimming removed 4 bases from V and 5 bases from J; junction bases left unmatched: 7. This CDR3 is CATSDPRQGDQPQHF. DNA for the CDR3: TGTGCCACCAGTGACCCCAGACAGGGAGATCAGCCCCAGCATTTT.

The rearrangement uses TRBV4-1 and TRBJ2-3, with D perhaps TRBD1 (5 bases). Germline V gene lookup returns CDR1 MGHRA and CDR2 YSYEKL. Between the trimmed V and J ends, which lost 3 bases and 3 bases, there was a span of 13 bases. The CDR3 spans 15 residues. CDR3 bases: TGCGCCAGCAGCCACTCTGGGCAGGGAACAGATACGCAGTATTTT. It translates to CASSHSGQGTDTQYF.

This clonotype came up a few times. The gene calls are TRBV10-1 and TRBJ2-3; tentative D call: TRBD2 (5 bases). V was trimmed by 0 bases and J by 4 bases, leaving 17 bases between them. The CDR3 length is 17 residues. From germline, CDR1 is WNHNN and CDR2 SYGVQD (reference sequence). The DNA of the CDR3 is TGCGCCAGCAGTGAGTCGATGGCGGGCGGGCAAGCAGATACGCAGTATTTT. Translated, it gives CASSESMAGGQADTQYF.

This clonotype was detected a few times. The CDR3 DNA is TGTGCCAGCAGATACGGGACCGTCTATGGCTACACCTTC. The encoded protein is CASRYGTVYGYTF. The chain couples TRBV6-2 or TRBV6-3 to TRBJ1-2; possibly TRBD1 for D (5 bases). Germline CDR1 and CDR2: MNHEY and SVGEGT. Between the trimmed V and J ends, which lost 6 bases and 4 bases, there was a span of 12 bases. The CDR3 extends over 13 amino acids.

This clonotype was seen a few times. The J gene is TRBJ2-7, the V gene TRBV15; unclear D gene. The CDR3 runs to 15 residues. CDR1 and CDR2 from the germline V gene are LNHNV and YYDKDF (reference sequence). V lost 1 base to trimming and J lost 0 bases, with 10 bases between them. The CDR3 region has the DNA TGTGCCACCAGCAGAGGAAAAGGACCCTCCTACGAGCAGTACTTC. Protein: CATSRGKGPSYEQYF.

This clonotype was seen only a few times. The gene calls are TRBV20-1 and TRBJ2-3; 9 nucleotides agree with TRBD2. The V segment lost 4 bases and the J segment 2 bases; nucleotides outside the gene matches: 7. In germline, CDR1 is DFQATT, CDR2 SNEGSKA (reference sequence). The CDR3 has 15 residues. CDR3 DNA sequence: TGCAGTGCTAACGGGGCTAGCGGGGTCACAGATACGCAGTATTTT. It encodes CSANGASGVTDTQYF.

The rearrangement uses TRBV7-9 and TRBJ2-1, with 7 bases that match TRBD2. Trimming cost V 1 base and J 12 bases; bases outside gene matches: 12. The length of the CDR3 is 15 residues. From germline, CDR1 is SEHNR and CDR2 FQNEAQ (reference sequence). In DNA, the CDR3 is TGTGCCAGCAGCTTAGTAGAGACTAGCCCAAAAGGGCAGTTCTTC. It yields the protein CASSLVETSPKGQFF.

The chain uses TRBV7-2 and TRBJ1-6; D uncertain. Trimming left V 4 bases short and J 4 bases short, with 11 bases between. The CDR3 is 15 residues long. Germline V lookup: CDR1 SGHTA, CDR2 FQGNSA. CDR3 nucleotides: TGTGCCAGCAGCTCCACTCCGGGTTATAATTCACCCCTCCACTTT. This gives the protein CASSSTPGYNSPLHF.

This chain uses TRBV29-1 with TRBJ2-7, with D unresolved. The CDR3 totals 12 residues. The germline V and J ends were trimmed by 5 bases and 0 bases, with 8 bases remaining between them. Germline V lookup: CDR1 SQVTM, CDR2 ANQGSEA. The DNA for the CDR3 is TGCAGCGTTAGGAGCTCCTCCTACGAGCAGTACTTC. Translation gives CSVRSSSYEQYF.

The CDR3 region has the DNA TGTGCCAGCAGCCGACCGAAACGTCGTTCGGGGACGGGGGAGACCCAGTACTTC. Residues: CASSRPKRRSGTGETQYF. V usage is TRBV11-1 and J usage is TRBJ2-5; possibly TRBD1 or TRBD2 for D (5 bases each). The CDR3 is 18 amino acids. V lost 5 bases to trimming and J lost 5 bases, with 27 bases between them. Germline values: CDR1 SGHAT, CDR2 FQDESV (reference sequence).

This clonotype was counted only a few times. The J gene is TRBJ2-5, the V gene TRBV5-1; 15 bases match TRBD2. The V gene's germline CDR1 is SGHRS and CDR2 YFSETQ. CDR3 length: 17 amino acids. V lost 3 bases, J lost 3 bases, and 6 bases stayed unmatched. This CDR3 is CASSWTSGREVEETQYF. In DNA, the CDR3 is TGCGCCAGCAGCTGGACTAGCGGGAGGGAGGTAGAAGAGACCCAGTACTTC.

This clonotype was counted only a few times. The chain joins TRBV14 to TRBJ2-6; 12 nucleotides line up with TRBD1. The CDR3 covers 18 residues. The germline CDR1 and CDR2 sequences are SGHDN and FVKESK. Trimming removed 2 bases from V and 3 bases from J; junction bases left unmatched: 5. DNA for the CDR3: TGTGCCAGCAGCCAACCGGGACAGGGGGCTAATGGGGCCAACGTCCTGACTTTC. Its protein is CASSQPGQGANGANVLTF.

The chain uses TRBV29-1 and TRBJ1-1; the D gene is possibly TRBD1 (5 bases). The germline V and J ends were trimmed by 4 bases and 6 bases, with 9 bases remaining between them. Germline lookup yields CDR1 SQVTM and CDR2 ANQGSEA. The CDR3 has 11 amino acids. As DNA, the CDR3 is TGCAGCGTTGCCAGGGTTGCTGAAGCTTTCTTT. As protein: CSVARVAEAFF.

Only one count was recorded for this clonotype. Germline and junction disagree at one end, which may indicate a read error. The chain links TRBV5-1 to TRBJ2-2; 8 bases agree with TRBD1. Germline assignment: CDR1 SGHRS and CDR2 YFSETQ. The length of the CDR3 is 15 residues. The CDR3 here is CASSLRTGNTGELYF. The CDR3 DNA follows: TGCGCCAGCAGCCTTAGGACAGGGAACACCGGGGAGCTGTATTTT.

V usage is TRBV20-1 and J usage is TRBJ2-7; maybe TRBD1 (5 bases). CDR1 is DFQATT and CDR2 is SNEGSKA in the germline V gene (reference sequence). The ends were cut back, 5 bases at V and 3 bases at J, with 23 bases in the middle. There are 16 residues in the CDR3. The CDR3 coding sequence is TGCAGTGCTGGCGAAGTCAGGGCAACTCAGGACTACGAGCAGTACTTC. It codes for CSAGEVRATQDYEQYF.

For the CDR3, the DNA is TGTGCCAGCAGTTCTTCTAATGGAGAGACCCAGTACTTC. Protein sequence: CASSSSNGETQYF. This chain joins TRBV12-3 or TRBV12-4 and TRBJ2-5; D is unresolved. The V end lost 4 bases, the J end lost 4 bases, and 10 bases lay between the germline ends. This CDR3 has 13 residues.

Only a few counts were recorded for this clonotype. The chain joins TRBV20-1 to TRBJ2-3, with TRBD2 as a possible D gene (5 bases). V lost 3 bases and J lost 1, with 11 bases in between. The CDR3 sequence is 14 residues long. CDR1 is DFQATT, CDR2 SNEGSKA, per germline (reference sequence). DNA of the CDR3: TGCAGTGCTAGGCCGGGTAGCGGCACAGATACGCAGTATTTT. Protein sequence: CSARPGSGTDTQYF.

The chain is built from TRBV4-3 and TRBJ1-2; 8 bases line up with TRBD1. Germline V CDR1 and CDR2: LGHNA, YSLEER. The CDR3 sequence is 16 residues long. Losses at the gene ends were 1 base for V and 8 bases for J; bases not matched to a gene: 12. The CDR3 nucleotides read TGCGCCAGCAGCCAAGCGCCGCAGGGGGCGCGTACCGGCTACACCTTC. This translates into CASSQAPQGARTGYTF.

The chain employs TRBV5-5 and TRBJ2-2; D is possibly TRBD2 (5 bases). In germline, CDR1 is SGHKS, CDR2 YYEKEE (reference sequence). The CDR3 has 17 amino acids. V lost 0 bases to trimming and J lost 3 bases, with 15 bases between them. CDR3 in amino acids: CASSLVGPWGDTGELFF. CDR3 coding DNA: TGTGCCAGCAGCTTGGTTGGGCCCTGGGGAGACACCGGGGAGCTGTTTTTT.

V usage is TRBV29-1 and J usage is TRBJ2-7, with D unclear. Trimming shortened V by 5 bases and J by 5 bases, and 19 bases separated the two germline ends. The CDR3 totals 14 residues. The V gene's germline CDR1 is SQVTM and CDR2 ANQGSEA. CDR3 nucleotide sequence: TGCAGCGTTAGAACTGCTCTCTTATCGAACGAGCAGTACTTC. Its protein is CSVRTALLSNEQYF.

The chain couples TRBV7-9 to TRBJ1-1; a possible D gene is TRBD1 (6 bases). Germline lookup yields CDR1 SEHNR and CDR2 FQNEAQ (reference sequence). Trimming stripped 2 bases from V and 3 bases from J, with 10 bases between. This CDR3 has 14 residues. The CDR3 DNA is TGTGCCAGCAGCTTACTATCAGGGGACACTGAAGCTTTCTTT. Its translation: CASSLLSGDTEAFF.

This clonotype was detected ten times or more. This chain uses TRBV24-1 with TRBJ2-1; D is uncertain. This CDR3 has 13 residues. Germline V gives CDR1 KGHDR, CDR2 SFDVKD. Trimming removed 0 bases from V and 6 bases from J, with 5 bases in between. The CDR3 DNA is TGTGCCACCAGTGATTTGCCGGTCAATGAGCAGTTCTTC. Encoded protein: CATSDLPVNEQFF.